This T cell receptor beta chain was observed in a study of T cell repertoires in cytomegalovirus infection. Study as a whole: HLA-B-restricted CMV epitopes that are well studied, plus recently identified HLA-C-restricted ones, were used by the study. Shared public TCR beta signatures pointed to both CMV infection and a matching HLA type.

After removal of 4 bases from V and 1 base from J, the junction contained 7 bases not matched to a gene. The CDR3 runs 16 residues. The germline V gene has CDR1 SGHVS and CDR2 FNYEAQ. This clonotype was seen at least ten times. Its antigen is as yet unknown. General observations from the study: The study found HLA-C-restricted CMV-specific TCR beta clonotypes dominating the ex vivo response. CMV carriers with the relevant HLA were identified by cumulative public TCR beta family frequency.

TCRdb passed the reads through MiXCR, listing each CDR3 protein once. The table has some 940,000 distinct CDR3 sequences, approximately 30% seen once; the top ten hold around an eighth. The chain recombines TRBV7-6 with TRBJ1-1, with 9 bases aligning to TRBD1. The origin of this receptor is a human donor in good health (CMV status not recorded). Some clones in this sample may be carry-over from other donors' samples. The sequencing used cultured CD8+ T cells from PBMCs, collected from culture after CMV antigen stimulation. The CDR3 region has the DNA TGTGCCAGCAGCTGGCCCCCGGGACAGGGGAACACTGAAGCTTTCTTT. It yields the protein CASSWPPGQGNTEAFF.